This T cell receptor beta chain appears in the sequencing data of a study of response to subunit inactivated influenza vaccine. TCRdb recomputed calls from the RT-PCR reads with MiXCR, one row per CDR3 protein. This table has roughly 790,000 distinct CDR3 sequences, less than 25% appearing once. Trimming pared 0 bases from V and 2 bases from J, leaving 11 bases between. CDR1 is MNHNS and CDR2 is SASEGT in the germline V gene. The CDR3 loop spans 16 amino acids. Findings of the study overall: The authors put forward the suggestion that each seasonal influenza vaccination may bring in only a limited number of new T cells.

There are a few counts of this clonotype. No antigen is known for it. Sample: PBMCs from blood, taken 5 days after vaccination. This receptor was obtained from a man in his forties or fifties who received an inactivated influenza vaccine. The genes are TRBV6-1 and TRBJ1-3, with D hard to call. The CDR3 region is CASSEARTHPGNTIYF. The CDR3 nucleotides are TGTGCCAGCAGTGAAGCGCGAACTCATCCTGGAAACACCATATATTTT.